The 5 T cell receptor beta chains in this list originate from one sample, sequenced in a study of PD-L1 blockade in urothelial cancer. TCRdb's copy holds only in-frame clones and misses some; the assay was immunoSEQ multiplex PCR. The top ten hold 10% of the sample, which has about 50,000 clones, approximately 83% seen once. Time point of the sample: peripheral blood 6 weeks after treatment start. This specimen consisted of PBMCs, obtained around atezolizumab (anti-PD-L1) treatment. The receptors stem from a man aged 55 to 70 with urothelial cancer.

A few counts support this clone. The chain links TRBV28 to TRBJ1-2; 8 nucleotides line up with TRBD1. CDR3 size: 13 residues. The trim removed 10 bases at V and 8 bases at J, leaving 12 bases unmatched. Looked up from germline, CDR1 is MDHEN and CDR2 is SYDVKM. DNA for the CDR3: TGTGCCACCACGGGACAGGTCAAATTGGGCTACACCTTC. It translates to CATTGQVKLGYTF.

The V call is TRBV7-9, the J call TRBJ2-2, with D perhaps TRBD2 (5 bases). V was trimmed by 5 bases and J by 6 bases, leaving 10 bases between them. This CDR3 comprises 13 residues. The germline gives CDR1 SEHNR, CDR2 FQNEAQ (reference sequence). CDR3 loop: CASSLSGAGELFF. DNA for the CDR3: TGTGCCAGCAGCCTGTCCGGGGCCGGGGAGCTGTTTTTT.

This chain connects TRBV15 to TRBJ1-2; possible D gene TRBD1, 5 bases. The CDR3 loop spans 15 amino acids. Trimming cost V 1 base and J 3 bases, with 12 bases left between them. Germline assignment: CDR1 LNHNV and CDR2 YYDKDF (reference sequence). CDR3 in amino acids: CATSRGPGLDYGYTF. The CDR3 nucleotides read TGTGCCACCAGCAGAGGCCCGGGACTCGACTATGGCTACACCTTC.

The CDR3 loop is CASGSDRQYEQYF. Written as DNA, the CDR3 is TGTGCTAGTGGTTCGGACAGGCAATACGAGCAGTACTTC. V is TRBV12-5 and J is TRBJ2-7, with 7 bases matching TRBD1. Trimming at V came to 4 bases and at J to 4 bases, leaving 4 bases not matched to a gene. Per the germline V gene, CDR1 is LGHNT and CDR2 is FRNRAP. This CDR3 comprises 13 residues. Full variable domain (remainder filled in from reference TRBV12-5 and TRBJ2-7): DARVTQTPRHKVTEMGQEVTMRCQPILGHNTVFWYRQTMMQGLELLAYFRNRAPLDDSGMPKDRFSAEMPDATLATLKIQPSEPRDSAVYFCASGSDRQYEQYFGPGTRLTVT.

This chain links TRBV20-1 with TRBJ2-7, with D perhaps TRBD1 (6 bases). CDR1 and CDR2 (germline): DFQATT, SNEGSKA (reference sequence). Trimming removed 3 bases from V and 4 bases from J, with 7 bases in between. The CDR3 loop spans 11 amino acids. The CDR3 DNA reads TGCAGTGCTAGGGGGGCGTACGAGCAGTACTTC. Amino acids: CSARGAYEQYF.